Following are 23 T cell receptor beta chains from one sample sequenced in a study of blood T cell repertoires in COVID-19. This table comes from immunoSEQ multiplex PCR, and its TCRdb copy is limited to in-frame clones, with some not included. Altogether tens of thousands of clones are present, over 80% being singletons, with the ten largest covering 9%. Sample: peripheral blood. These receptors originate from a human donor in a cohort sampled during active COVID-19.

This clone was observed a handful of times. The chain employs TRBV10-3 and TRBJ2-2; 9 bases fit TRBD2. The CDR3 sequence is 18 residues long. Germline trimming cut 6 bases from V and 2 bases from J; bases unmatched to any gene: 13. The germline gives CDR1 ENHRY, CDR2 SYGVKD. The CDR3 loop reads CAIRKGLAGSLNTGELFF. The CDR3 coding sequence is TGTGCCATCAGAAAGGGGCTAGCGGGGAGCCTTAACACCGGGGAGCTGTTTTTT.

The V call is TRBV27, the J call TRBJ2-5, with 7 bases lining up with TRBD1. This CDR3 is built from 15 residues. The germline CDR1 and CDR2 sequences are MNHEY and SMNVEV (reference sequence). Trimming took 6 bases from V and 1 from J; bases not matched to a gene: 8. The CDR3 region is CASRQGMSVQETQYF. CDR3 bases: TGTGCCAGCAGACAGGGGATGTCCGTCCAAGAGACCCAGTACTTC.

The chain is built from TRBV7-2 and TRBJ1-1, with a weak D call TRBD1 (5 bases). Germline CDR1 and CDR2: SGHTA and FQGNSA. V lost 1 base, J lost 0 bases, and 9 bases lay in between. There are 15 residues in the CDR3. This CDR3 is CASSLEGSLNTEAFF. For the CDR3, the DNA is TGTGCCAGCAGCTTAGAGGGGTCCCTGAACACTGAAGCTTTCTTT.

Here the CDR3 DNA reads TGTGCCACCAGGGGCGGGAGGGCCATAGATACGCAGTATTTT. Its translation: CATRGGRAIDTQYF. V gene TRBV15 combines with J gene TRBJ2-3; 9 bases are a match to TRBD2. The CDR3 runs to 14 residues. Germline V gene lookup returns CDR1 LNHNV and CDR2 YYDKDF (reference sequence). With V trimmed by 6 bases and J by 5 bases, 6 bases remained unmatched.

V gene TRBV19 combines with J gene TRBJ1-5; 9 bases line up with TRBD1. Germline lookup yields CDR1 LNHDA and CDR2 SQIVND (reference sequence). The CDR3 loop spans 16 amino acids. Unmatched junction bases numbered 9, after V lost 0 bases and J lost 9 bases. CDR3 protein: CASSIDGYTGGSPQHF. Written as DNA, the CDR3 is TGTGCCAGTAGTATAGACGGTTACACAGGGGGCTCGCCCCAGCATTTT. Full variable domain (remainder filled in from reference TRBV19 and TRBJ1-5): DGGITQSPKYLFRKEGQNVTLSCEQNLNHDAMYWYRQDPGQGLRLIYYSQIVNDFQKGDIAEGYSVSREKKESFPLTVTSAQKNPTAFYLCASSIDGYTGGSPQHFGDGTRLSIL.

The V and J genes are TRBV6-6 and TRBJ2-7; D possibly corresponds to TRBD1 (6 bases). The V and J ends lost 2 bases and 1 base respectively, with 9 bases between them. Germline V gene data show CDR1 as MNHNY and CDR2 as SVGAGI (reference sequence). The CDR3 extends over 14 amino acids. The CDR3 DNA reads as TGTGCCAGCAGTTACCGGGACACATCCTACGAGCAGTACTTC. Its translation: CASSYRDTSYEQYF.

V usage is TRBV27 and J usage is TRBJ2-6; 7 bases fit TRBD1. Germline CDR1 is MNHEY and CDR2 is SMNVEV (reference sequence). Trimming removed 10 bases from V and 0 bases from J; junction bases left unmatched: 15. The CDR3 spans 18 residues. CDR3 sequence: CATRKPGGPSSGANVLTF. In nucleotides, the CDR3 is TGTGCCACCCGAAAACCAGGGGGTCCCAGCTCTGGGGCCAACGTCCTGACTTTC.

This clone was seen more than once but under ten times. The chain combines TRBV28 with TRBJ1-1, with TRBD1 as a possible D gene (6 bases). The CDR3 is made up of 14 amino acids. Germline CDR1 is MDHEN and CDR2 is SYDVKM. Trimming took off 6 bases at V and 4 bases at J, with 15 bases between the two ends. CDR3 loop: CASRSGGLVTEAFF. The CDR3 DNA is TGTGCCAGCAGATCGGGGGGGCTCGTCACTGAAGCTTTCTTT.

This sequence joins TRBV28 and TRBJ1-3, with 7 bases identical to TRBD1. CDR1 and CDR2 (germline): MDHEN, SYDVKM. The CDR3 covers 15 residues. J was trimmed by 0 bases and V by 5 bases; bases with no gene match: 4. This chain's CDR3 is CASSGQGVSGNTIYF. CDR3 DNA sequence: TGTGCCAGCAGTGGGCAGGGGGTCTCTGGAAACACCATATATTTT.

The chain uses TRBV18 and TRBJ1-1; 10 nucleotides line up with TRBD1. The germline CDR1 and CDR2 sequences are KGHSH and LQKENI. V gave up 0 bases and J gave up 5 bases; unmatched junction bases: 6. The CDR3 loop spans 16 amino acids. The CDR3 DNA sequence: TGTGCCAGCTCACCACCGAGACAGGGGGCGCGAACTGAAGCTTTCTTT. It is translated as CASSPPRQGARTEAFF.

The chain combines TRBV7-8 with TRBJ1-5; D gene ambiguous. The length of the CDR3 is 17 residues. V was clipped by 6 bases and J by 4 bases, with 22 bases between them. The germline CDR1 and CDR2 sequences are SGHVS and FQNEAQ. This chain's CDR3 is CASSWRAWQFLNQPQHF. CDR3 bases: TGTGCCAGCAGTTGGAGGGCGTGGCAGTTCCTAAATCAGCCCCAGCATTTT.

This clone was picked up a small number of times. The chain employs TRBV2 and TRBJ2-1; D might be TRBD1 (6 bases). Germline V lookup: CDR1 SNHLY, CDR2 FYNNEI. The V gene lost 7 bases and the J gene lost 5 bases, with 12 bases spanning the gap. The CDR3 runs to 13 residues. The CDR3 bases are TGTGCCAGCAAGAGGACAGAAAACAATGAGCAGTTCTTC. Amino acid sequence: CASKRTENNEQFF.

V usage is TRBV7-2 and J usage is TRBJ2-6, with D maybe TRBD1 (5 bases). Trimming took off 5 bases at V and 0 bases at J, with 14 bases between the two ends. This CDR3 is built from 17 residues. In germline, CDR1 is SGHTA, CDR2 FQGNSA. The CDR3 region is CASSPGRASSGANVLTF. In DNA, the CDR3 is TGTGCCAGCAGCCCCGGCAGGGCCAGCTCTGGGGCCAACGTCCTGACTTTC. Drawing the rest from reference TRBV7-2 and TRBJ2-6, the complete variable domain is GAGVSQSPSNKVTEKGKDVELRCDPISGHTALYWYRQSLGQGLEFLIYFQGNSAPDKSGLPSDRFSAERTGGSVSTLTIQRTQQEDSAVYLCASSPGRASSGANVLTFGAGSRLTVL.

J is TRBJ1-2 and V is TRBV2; D possibly corresponds to TRBD1 (6 bases). CDR1 is SNHLY and CDR2 is FYNNEI in the germline V gene. V gave up 4 bases and J gave up 4 bases, with 10 bases separating them. The CDR3 totals 13 residues. The CDR3 protein is CASSGQAFYGYTF. The CDR3 DNA reads as TGTGCCAGCAGTGGACAGGCGTTCTATGGCTACACCTTC. Together with reference TRBV2 and TRBJ1-2, the CDR3 gives the full variable domain: EPEVTQTPSHQVTQMGQEVILRCVPISNHLYFYWYRQILGQKVEFLVSFYNNEISEKSEIFDDQFSVERPDGSNFTLKIRSTKLEDSAMYFCASSGQAFYGYTFGSGTRLTVV.

The rearrangement uses TRBV10-3 and TRBJ1-1; TRBD1 matches at 7 bases. With V trimmed by 5 bases and J by 3 bases, 9 bases remained unmatched. This CDR3 has 15 amino acids. The germline gives CDR1 ENHRY, CDR2 SYGVKD. CDR3 protein: CAISNRGKGDTEAFF. Written as DNA, the CDR3 is TGTGCCATCAGTAACAGGGGAAAAGGGGACACTGAAGCTTTCTTT.

The rearrangement joins TRBV7-9 to TRBJ2-1; 7 bases line up with TRBD2. CDR1 and CDR2 from the germline V gene are SEHNR and FQNEAQ (reference sequence). The V segment lost 1 base and the J segment 5 bases; nucleotides outside the gene matches: 8. CDR3 length equals 16 residues. The CDR3 DNA reads as TGTGCCAGCAGCTTAGAGGTGGGCGGGGGTCACAATGAGCAGTTCTTC. As protein: CASSLEVGGGHNEQFF.

The chain links TRBV5-3 to TRBJ1-3; weak D call: TRBD1 (6 bases). TRBV5-3 carries the ORF label, with uncertain function. Trimming stripped 0 bases from V and 5 bases from J, with 9 bases between. This CDR3 contains 14 residues. CDR3 amino acids: CARSLDRERNTIYF. CDR3 bases: TGTGCCAGAAGCTTGGACAGGGAAAGAAACACCATATATTTT.

This clone was recorded a few times. The V call is TRBV19, the J call TRBJ2-4, with unresolved D. The V gene's germline CDR1 is LNHDA and CDR2 SQIVND (reference sequence). This CDR3 is built from 12 residues. V lost 5 bases and J lost 6, with 8 bases in between. CDR3 sequence (DNA): TGTGCCAGTAGTTTGGGCCCAAACATTCAGTACTTC. Protein product: CASSLGPNIQYF.

V gene TRBV5-1 combines with J gene TRBJ2-1; 9 bases line up with TRBD2. This CDR3 comprises 15 residues. The V segment lost 3 bases and the J segment 9 bases; nucleotides outside the gene matches: 10. Germline assignment: CDR1 SGHRS and CDR2 YFSETQ. The CDR3 protein is CASSSIAGAGGEQFF. In nucleotides, the CDR3 is TGCGCCAGCAGCTCAATAGCGGGAGCGGGGGGTGAGCAGTTCTTC.

The V gene is TRBV2, the J gene TRBJ2-1; D is perhaps TRBD1 or TRBD2 (6 bases each). The CDR3 sequence is 16 residues long. CDR1 and CDR2 (germline): SNHLY, FYNNEI. V shed 8 bases and J shed 4 bases, with 21 bases lying between them. The CDR3 is CASCGGRAGPYNEQFF. CDR3 nucleotide sequence: TGTGCCAGCTGTGGGGGGCGGGCGGGCCCTTACAATGAGCAGTTCTTC.

The chain combines TRBV5-6 with TRBJ1-4, with TRBD1 identical over 7 bases. The junction had 6 bases not matched to a gene; V was cut back by 4 bases and J by 0 bases. The germline V gene has CDR1 SGHDT and CDR2 YYEEEE. CDR3 length: 16 amino acids. CDR3 nucleotide sequence: TGTGCCAGCAGCCTTGGGACAGTAGCAACTAATGAAAAACTGTTTTTT. Translated: CASSLGTVATNEKLFF.

The chain carries TRBV19 and TRBJ1-6; 12 bases fit TRBD1. Trimming took 3 bases from V and 6 from J; bases not matched to a gene: 6. The CDR3 consists of 17 residues. Germline V gene sequence: CDR1 LNHDA, CDR2 SQIVND (reference sequence). CDR3 sequence: CASSIRGTGGGNSPLHF. CDR3 nucleotide sequence: TGTGCCAGTAGTATTCGCGGGACAGGGGGCGGTAATTCACCCCTCCACTTT.

The chain recombines TRBV3-1 (or the pseudogene TRBV3-2) with TRBJ2-5, with TRBD2 identical over 8 bases. The V segment lost 1 base and the J segment 4 bases; nucleotides outside the gene matches: 8. The CDR3 has 16 amino acids. The germline gives CDR1 LGHDT, CDR2 YNNKEL (reference sequence). CDR3 bases: TGTGCCAGCAGCCAAGGGGTCCCGGGAGGGGCAGAGACCCAGTACTTC. Amino acid sequence: CASSQGVPGGAETQYF.